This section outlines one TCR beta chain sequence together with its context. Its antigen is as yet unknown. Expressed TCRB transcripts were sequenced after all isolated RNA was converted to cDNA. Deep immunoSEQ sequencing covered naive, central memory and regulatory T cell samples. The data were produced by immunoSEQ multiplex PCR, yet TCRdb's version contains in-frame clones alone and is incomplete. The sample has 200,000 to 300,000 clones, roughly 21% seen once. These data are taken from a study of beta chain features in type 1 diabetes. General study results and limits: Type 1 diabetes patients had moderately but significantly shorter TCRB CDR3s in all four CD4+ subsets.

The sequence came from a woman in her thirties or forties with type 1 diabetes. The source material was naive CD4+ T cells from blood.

The CDR3 protein is CSVGLRQETQYF. Here the CDR3 DNA reads TGCAGCGTGGGACTTCGACAAGAGACCCAGTACTTC. V is TRBV29-1 and J is TRBJ2-5; possible D gene TRBD2, 6 bases. CDR1 and CDR2 from the germline V gene are SQVTM and ANQGSEA. V was clipped by 6 bases and J by 2 bases, with 10 bases between them. The CDR3 covers 12 residues. Combining the CDR3 with reference TRBV29-1 and TRBJ2-5 gives the whole variable domain SAVISQKPSRDICQRGTSLTIQCQVDSQVTMMFWYRQQPGQSLTLIATANQGSEATYESGFVIDKFPISRPNLTFSTLTVSNMSPEDSSIYLCSVGLRQETQYFGPGTRLLVL.